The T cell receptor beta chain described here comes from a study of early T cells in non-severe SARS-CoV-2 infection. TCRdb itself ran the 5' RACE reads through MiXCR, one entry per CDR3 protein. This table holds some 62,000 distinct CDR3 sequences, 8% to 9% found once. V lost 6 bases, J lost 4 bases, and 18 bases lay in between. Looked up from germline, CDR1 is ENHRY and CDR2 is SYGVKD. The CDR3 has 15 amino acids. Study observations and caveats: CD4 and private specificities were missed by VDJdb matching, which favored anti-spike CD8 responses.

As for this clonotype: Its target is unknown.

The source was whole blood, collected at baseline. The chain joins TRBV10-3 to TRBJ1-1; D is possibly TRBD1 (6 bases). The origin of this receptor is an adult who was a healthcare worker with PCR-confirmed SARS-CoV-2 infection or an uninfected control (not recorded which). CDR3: CAIREEGGLGTEAFF. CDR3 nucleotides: TGTGCCATCAGGGAGGAAGGGGGGCTGGGCACTGAAGCTTTCTTT.